This is a list of T cell receptor beta chains from one sample in a study of technical replicates of blood from several donors. Assay: immunoSEQ multiplex PCR; the TCRdb copy retains only in-frame clones and omits some. This table has about 12,000 clones, around 79% appearing once. Sequencing was performed on PBMCs. These receptors were taken from a human donor in good health. CDR3s include the opening cysteine and the closing phenylalanine or tryptophan. The D gene is left open where the match is weak. The size entry is marked missing in some rows and otherwise reads once, few, many or a size class.

-,TRBV28,TRBJ1-2,-,CASSTRPSGYTF,TGTGCCAGCAGTACCAGGCCCTCTGGCTACACCTTC
-,TRBV18,TRBJ2-7,-,CASSPNREGYEQYF,TGTGCCAGCTCACCGAACAGGGAGGGCTACGAGCAGTACTTC
once,TRBV7-7,TRBJ2-5,TRBD1,CASSLVPGGNQETQYF,TGTGCCAGCAGCTTGGTCCCAGGGGGAAACCAAGAGACCCAGTACTTC
-,TRBV30,TRBJ2-6,TRBD1,CAWSQGAFGANVLTF,TGTGCCTGGAGTCAGGGGGCATTTGGGGCCAACGTCCTGACTTTC
-,TRBV19,TRBJ1-5,-,CASSSQGGRNQPQHF,TGTGCCAGTAGTTCACAGGGTGGTCGCAATCAGCCCCAGCATTTT
-,TRBV11-2,TRBJ2-7,-,CASSLFQGNEQYF,TGTGCCAGCAGCTTGTTCCAGGGGAACGAGCAGTACTTC
-,TRBV11-3,TRBJ2-5,TRBD2,CASSRGGQGETQYF,TGTGCCAGCAGCCGCGGGGGGCAGGGAGAGACCCAGTACTTC
-,TRBV5-6,TRBJ1-2,-,CASSLGVLGGDGYTF,TGTGCCAGCAGCTTGGGGGTTCTAGGTGGAGATGGCTACACCTTC
-,TRBV30,TRBJ1-2,-,CASTYSRGYTF,TGTGCCTCCACGTACTCACGGGGCTACACCTTC
-,TRBV5-1,TRBJ2-1,TRBD2,CASSPRTSGSNEQFF,TGCGCCAGCAGTCCCAGGACTAGCGGGAGCAATGAGCAGTTCTTC
-,TRBV6-5,TRBJ2-3,-,CASRPRGSTDTQYF,TGTGCCAGCAGACCCCGAGGGAGCACAGATACGCAGTATTTT
-,TRBV19,TRBJ1-5,TRBD1,CASSITGGNQPQHF,TGTGCCAGTAGTATAACAGGGGGCAATCAGCCCCAGCATTTT
-,TRBV12-5,TRBJ2-7,-,CASGFSSYEQYF,TGTGCTAGTGGTTTTAGCTCCTACGAGCAGTACTTC
-,TRBV4-1,TRBJ2-3,-,CASSRLEGADTQYF,TGCGCCAGCAGCCGGCTGGAGGGCGCAGATACGCAGTATTTT
-,TRBV5-1,TRBJ2-4,-,CASSIHTGLGNIQYF,TGCGCCAGCAGCATTCACACAGGGTTAGGAAACATTCAGTACTTC
-,TRBV30,TRBJ2-7,TRBD1,CAFGQAPWEQYF,TGTGCCTTCGGACAGGCTCCCTGGGAGCAGTACTTC
-,TRBV19,TRBJ1-5,-,CASSSGHSNQPQHF,TGTGCCAGTAGCTCTGGGCATAGCAATCAGCCCCAGCATTTT
-,TRBV5-6,TRBJ2-3,TRBD2,CASSLGTSGRGNTDTQYF,TGTGCCAGCAGCTTGGGTACTAGCGGGAGGGGCAACACAGATACGCAGTATTTT
-,TRBV29-1,TRBJ2-7,-,CSVEDQPRLYEQYF,TGCAGCGTTGAAGATCAACCGAGGCTCTACGAGCAGTACTTC
-,TRBV27,TRBJ2-3,-,CASSESLFPPDTQYF,TGTGCCAGCAGTGAGTCCCTTTTCCCCCCAGATACGCAGTATTTT
-,TRBV10-2,TRBJ2-2,-,CASSEVLTGELFF,TGCGCCAGCAGTGAGGTTCTGACCGGGGAGCTGTTTTTT
-,TRBV6-1,TRBJ1-1,TRBD1,CASSESTGGDTEAFF,TGTGCCAGCAGTGAGTCGACAGGGGGCGACACTGAAGCTTTCTTT
-,TRBV11-2,TRBJ1-4,TRBD1,CASSLGTEQKLFF,TGTGCCAGCAGCTTGGGGACAGAGCAAAAACTGTTTTTT
-,TRBV5-1,TRBJ1-5,-,CASSSEGQSNQPQHF,TGCGCCAGCAGCTCCGAGGGTCAGAGCAATCAGCCCCAGCATTTT
-,TRBV28,TRBJ2-1,TRBD1,CAFGTGGYNEQFF,TGTGCCTTTGGGACAGGGGGCTACAATGAGCAGTTCTTC
-,TRBV19,TRBJ2-3,TRBD2,CASSRLAGGSTDTQYF,TGTGCCAGTAGTAGGCTAGCGGGAGGGAGCACAGATACGCAGTATTTT
-,TRBV5-6,TRBJ1-2,-,CASSFFGSIDNYGYTF,TGTGCCAGCAGCTTTTTCGGTTCAATCGATAACTATGGCTACACCTTC
-,TRBV6-5,TRBJ2-5,-,CASSQGGPQETQYF,TGTGCCAGCAGTCAAGGAGGGCCCCAAGAGACCCAGTACTTC
-,TRBV4-2,TRBJ2-1,TRBD2,CASSQEPGTSGRIAYNEQFF,TGTGCCAGCAGCCAAGAGCCCGGGACTAGCGGGAGAATAGCCTACAATGAGCAGTTCTTC
-,TRBV29-1,TRBJ2-5,-,CSVEALLTEMETQYF,TGCAGCGTTGAAGCGTTGTTGACAGAGATGGAGACCCAGTACTTC
-,TRBV19,TRBJ2-3,TRBD1,CASRTDRGSGDTQYF,TGTGCCAGTAGGACCGACAGGGGAAGTGGGGATACGCAGTATTTT
-,TRBV28,TRBJ2-7,TRBD1,CASSLDQGAYEQYF,TGTGCCAGCAGTTTAGACCAGGGGGCTTACGAGCAGTACTTC
-,TRBV7-6,TRBJ2-3,TRBD2,CASSNGLAGEGGTDTQYF,TGTGCCAGCAGCAACGGACTAGCGGGAGAGGGAGGCACAGATACGCAGTATTTT
once,TRBV6-5,TRBJ2-1,-,CASKASSYNEQFF,TGTGCCAGCAAGGCTAGCAGTTACAATGAGCAGTTCTTC
-,TRBV4-2,TRBJ2-5,-,CASSHLGSQETQYF,TGTGCCAGCAGCCACCTCGGGTCCCAAGAGACCCAGTACTTC
few,TRBV7-9,TRBJ1-1,-,CASSLALRGKTEAFF,TGTGCCAGCAGCTTAGCTTTACGGGGGAAAACTGAAGCTTTCTTT
-,TRBV5-1,TRBJ1-3,-,CASSFSRDSGNTIYF,TGCGCCAGCAGCTTCAGCCGGGACTCTGGAAACACCATATATTTT
-,TRBV11-2,TRBJ2-2,TRBD1,CASSSDRAIGELFF,TGTGCCAGCAGCTCCGACAGGGCGATCGGGGAGCTGTTTTTT
-,TRBV6-5,TRBJ1-3,-,CASSSLRVIENTIYF,TGTGCCAGCAGTTCCCTTCGGGTTATCGAAAACACCATATATTTT
-,TRBV19,TRBJ1-3,-,CASTYTGGQIGNTIYF,TGTGCCAGCACCTATACGGGGGGACAAATTGGAAACACCATATATTTT
-,TRBV7-9,TRBJ2-7,TRBD2,CASRIAGTYEQYF,TGTGCCAGCAGAATAGCGGGGACCTACGAGCAGTACTTC
few,TRBV2,TRBJ1-4,-,CASRLDPNEKLFF,TGTGCCAGCAGGCTAGACCCTAATGAAAAACTGTTTTTT